These 4 T cell receptor beta chains share one sample of origin, sequenced in a study of blood T cell repertoires in COVID-19. This table comes from immunoSEQ multiplex PCR, and its TCRdb copy is limited to in-frame clones, with some not included. The sample shows about 170,000 clones, roughly 87% of them seen only once. Sequences were obtained from PBMCs or T cells enriched from blood (not recorded which). Receptor source: a woman in her fifties or sixties who had recovered from COVID-19.

The gene calls are TRBV10-3 and TRBJ1-5; D is unclear. The CDR3 runs to 16 residues. Germline CDR1 is ENHRY and CDR2 is SYGVKD. The V end lost 0 bases, the J end lost 7 bases, and 16 bases lay between the germline ends. This chain's CDR3 is CAISESVTTAGQPQHF. The CDR3 region has the DNA TGTGCCATCAGTGAGTCGGTCACCACTGCGGGACAGCCCCAGCATTTT.

This chain joins TRBV4-3 and TRBJ2-2; D is undetermined. CDR3 length: 15 amino acids. The germline V and J ends were trimmed by 3 bases and 4 bases, with 12 bases remaining between them. Germline CDR1 LGHNA, CDR2 YSLEER. CDR3 DNA: TGCGCCAGCAGCCAGGAAGAGGTTGGCACCGGGGAGCTGTTTTTT. Translation: CASSQEEVGTGELFF.

This sequence joins TRBV5-8 and TRBJ2-3; D remains ambiguous. Germline V lookup: CDR1 SGHTS, CDR2 YDEGEE. The CDR3 runs to 15 residues. V was clipped by 1 base and J by 2 bases, with 11 bases between them. CDR3 protein: CASSLSLQFTDTQYF. DNA of the CDR3: TGTGCCAGCAGCTTGAGCCTACAGTTCACAGATACGCAGTATTTT.

With regard to this clone: Other DNA sequences in the sample encode the same CDR3. J is TRBJ1-1 and V is TRBV11-2; 12 nucleotides line up with TRBD1. The germline V gene encodes CDR1 SGHAT and CDR2 FQNNGV. This CDR3 has 16 residues. V lost 5 bases, J lost 4 bases, and 8 bases stayed unmatched. The CDR3 protein is CASSRGQGAKGTEAFF. The CDR3 region has the DNA TGTGCCAGCAGCCGGGGACAGGGGGCGAAGGGCACTGAAGCTTTCTTT.